A single T cell receptor beta chain is shown here with its context. The data were taken from a study of blood T cell repertoires in COVID-19. Across the whole study: Samples taken during acute and convalescent COVID-19 were collected in the United States, Italy and Spain. The cDNA or gDNA used as material had been derived from T cells, B-cell-depleted T cells, or PBMCs.

In the source study's methods: Estimation of nucleated cell counts relied on the amplification of reference gene primers. TCRdb's copy holds only in-frame clones and misses some; the assay was immunoSEQ multiplex PCR. That table gives V, J and clone size, and the DNA gave D and trimming. This table holds roughly 250,000 clones, approximately 86% found once. Trimming shortened V by 2 bases and J by 5 bases, and 15 bases separated the two germline ends. The CDR3 contains 15 residues. Per germline, CDR1 LGHDT and CDR2 YNNKEL (reference sequence). This TCR was recovered from a man in his sixties who had recovered from COVID-19. The V and J genes are TRBV3-1 (or the pseudogene TRBV3-2) and TRBJ2-5, with D tentatively TRBD2 (5 bases). What was sequenced was peripheral blood. The CDR3 sequence: CASSQSLLVRETQYF. The DNA for the CDR3 is TGTGCCAGCAGCCAATCATTACTAGTTAGGGAGACCCAGTACTTC.